The 4 T cell receptor beta chains in this list originate from one sample, sequenced in a study of cytomegalovirus exposure and HLA in healthy donors. The PCR had 60 Vbeta and 13 Jbeta primers. Sequenced by immunoSEQ multiplex PCR; TCRdb stores in-frame clones only, minus some. Here the sample spans around 89,000 clones, roughly 80% being singletons. The sequenced sample consisted of PBMCs. These receptor sequences come from a girl aged 2 to 10 in good health and CMV-seropositive.

The J gene is TRBJ1-2, the V gene TRBV30; 7 bases are a match to TRBD1. CDR3 length equals 11 residues. With V trimmed by 7 bases and J by 8 bases, 7 bases remained unmatched. Germline V gives CDR1 GTSNPN, CDR2 SVGIG (reference sequence). CDR3 nucleotides: TGTGCCTTGTGGGACAGTCGAGGCTACACCTTC. Translated, it gives CALWDSRGYTF. The whole variable domain, filled in from reference TRBV30 and TRBJ1-2, reads SQTIHQWPATLVQPVGSPLSLECTVEGTSNPNLYWYRQAAGRGLQLLFYSVGIGQISSEVPQNLSASRPQDRQFILSSKKLLLSDSGFYLCALWDSRGYTFGSGTRLTVV.

The chain employs TRBV30 and TRBJ1-5, with 8 bases aligning to TRBD1. V lost 3 bases to trimming and J lost 6 bases; unmatched junction nucleotides: 10. The germline CDR1 and CDR2 sequences are GTSNPN and SVGIG (reference sequence). This CDR3 has 15 residues. The CDR3 reads CAWSAQDRVSQPQHF. The CDR3 coding sequence is TGTGCCTGGAGCGCCCAGGACAGGGTAAGTCAGCCCCAGCATTTT.

This chain connects TRBV27 to TRBJ1-5, with D maybe TRBD1 (6 bases). The germline gives CDR1 MNHEY, CDR2 SMNVEV (reference sequence). This CDR3 region has 15 residues. V lost 2 bases and J 6 bases, leaving 14 bases between the germline ends. As DNA, the CDR3 is TGTGCCAGCAGTTTAGGGGGCGAAAGGGCTCAGCCCCAGCATTTT. Translated, it gives CASSLGGERAQPQHF.

The rearrangement links TRBV13 to TRBJ2-3, with D perhaps TRBD2 (5 bases). CDR1 and CDR2 (germline): PRHDT, FYEKMQ (reference sequence). V gave up 5 bases and J gave up 1 base, with 13 bases separating them. This CDR3 is 15 amino acids long. CDR3 sequence (DNA): TGTGCCAGCAGCCCCGGGAACTCACGCACAGATACGCAGTATTTT. Translated, it gives CASSPGNSRTDTQYF. The full variable domain, in which reference TRBV13 and TRBJ2-3 provide the parts outside the CDR3, is AAGVIQSPRHLIKEKRETATLKCYPIPRHDTVYWYQQGPGQDPQFLISFYEKMQSDKGSIPDRFSAQQFSDYHSELNMSSLELGDSALYFCASSPGNSRTDTQYFGPGTRLTVL.